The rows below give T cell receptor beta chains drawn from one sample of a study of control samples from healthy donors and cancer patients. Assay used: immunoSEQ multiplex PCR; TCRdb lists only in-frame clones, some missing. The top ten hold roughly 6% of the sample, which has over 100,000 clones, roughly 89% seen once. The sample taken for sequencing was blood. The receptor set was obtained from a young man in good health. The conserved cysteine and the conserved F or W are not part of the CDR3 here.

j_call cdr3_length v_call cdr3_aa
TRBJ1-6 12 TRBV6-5 ASRRSSYNSPLH
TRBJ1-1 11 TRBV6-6 ASSYKGNTEAF
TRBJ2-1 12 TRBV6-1 ASSEAEWGNEQF
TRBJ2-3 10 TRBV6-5 ASRWARDTQY
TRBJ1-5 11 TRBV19 ASSIGIYQPQH
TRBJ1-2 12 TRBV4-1 ASSQDGQPYGYT
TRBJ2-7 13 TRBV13 ASSSSGGPNYEQY
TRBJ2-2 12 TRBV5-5 ASSPRGGPGELF
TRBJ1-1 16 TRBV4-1 ASSQGFWSGVMNTEAF
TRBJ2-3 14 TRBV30 AWGDVSGGGTDTQY
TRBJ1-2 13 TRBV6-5 ASSYSYVRGYGYT
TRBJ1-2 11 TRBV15 ATSPNSNYGYT
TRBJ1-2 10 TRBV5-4 ASGRDPYGYT
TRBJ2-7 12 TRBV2 ASSFQRSGDEQY
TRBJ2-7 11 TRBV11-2 ASRTGVLYEQY
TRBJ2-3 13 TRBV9 ASSVAGQHTDTQY
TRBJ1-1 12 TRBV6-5 ASSRQGRYTEAF
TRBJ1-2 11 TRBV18 ASSPPTEIGYT
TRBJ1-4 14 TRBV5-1 ASSLGPGQGGEKLF
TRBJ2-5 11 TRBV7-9 ASSPQGRETQY
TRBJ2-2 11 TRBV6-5 ASTLTGGRELF
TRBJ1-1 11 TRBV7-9 ASSIDRGTEAF
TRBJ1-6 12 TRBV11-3 ASSTGQPNSPLH
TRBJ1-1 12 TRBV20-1 SASRRGGNTEAF
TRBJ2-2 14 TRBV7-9 ASSLGLATSSGELF
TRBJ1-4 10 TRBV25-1 ASRGSSEKLF
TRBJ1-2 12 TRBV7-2 ASSLWTQEGGYT
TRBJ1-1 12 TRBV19 ASSPRGRRTEAF
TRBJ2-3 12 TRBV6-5 ASGLSRGSDTQY
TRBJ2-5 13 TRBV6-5 ASSRAVGGAETQY
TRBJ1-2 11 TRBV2 ASSTPGSYGYT
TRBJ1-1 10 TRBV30 AWSDRGTEAF
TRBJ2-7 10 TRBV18 ASSVGTIEQY
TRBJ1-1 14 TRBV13 ASRPRRGSLNTEAF
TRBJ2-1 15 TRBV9 ASSVGLGRGGAYEQF
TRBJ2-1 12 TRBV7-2 ASSLLAGAGEQF
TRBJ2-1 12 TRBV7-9 ATAWLAGGREQF
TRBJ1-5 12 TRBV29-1 SVGGGTYNQPQH
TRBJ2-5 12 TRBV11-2 ASSPLRGKETQY
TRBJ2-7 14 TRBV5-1 ASSLDLGGGPYEQY
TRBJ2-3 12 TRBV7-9 ASSYRGGTDTQY
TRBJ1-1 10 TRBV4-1 ASSQRTGPAF
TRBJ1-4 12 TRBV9 ASSVDQGNEKLF
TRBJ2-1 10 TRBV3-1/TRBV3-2 ASSQTLNEQF
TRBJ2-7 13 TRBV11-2 ASSIASGGGYEQY
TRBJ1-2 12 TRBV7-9 ASSLAGDSYGYT
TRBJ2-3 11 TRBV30 ACQTGGTDTQY
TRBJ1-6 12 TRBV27 ASSPQGYNSPLH
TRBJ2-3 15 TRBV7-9 ASSLNLAGKYWDTQY
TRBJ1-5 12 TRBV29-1 SVVAGGGNQPQH
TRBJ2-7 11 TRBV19 ASSGRSGGEQY
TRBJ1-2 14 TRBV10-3 AISDPGALANYGYT
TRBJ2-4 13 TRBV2 ASSEGQIAKNIQY
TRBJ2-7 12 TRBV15 ATSGETGANEQY
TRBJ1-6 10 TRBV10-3 AISLDRSRSH
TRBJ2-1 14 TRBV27 ASSPSQRGGWNEQF
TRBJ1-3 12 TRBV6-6 AITTGYSGNTIY
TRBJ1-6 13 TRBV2 ASCSTRDANSPLH
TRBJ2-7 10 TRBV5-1 ASSLDGYEQY
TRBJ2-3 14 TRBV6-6 ASSLTLNALTDTQY